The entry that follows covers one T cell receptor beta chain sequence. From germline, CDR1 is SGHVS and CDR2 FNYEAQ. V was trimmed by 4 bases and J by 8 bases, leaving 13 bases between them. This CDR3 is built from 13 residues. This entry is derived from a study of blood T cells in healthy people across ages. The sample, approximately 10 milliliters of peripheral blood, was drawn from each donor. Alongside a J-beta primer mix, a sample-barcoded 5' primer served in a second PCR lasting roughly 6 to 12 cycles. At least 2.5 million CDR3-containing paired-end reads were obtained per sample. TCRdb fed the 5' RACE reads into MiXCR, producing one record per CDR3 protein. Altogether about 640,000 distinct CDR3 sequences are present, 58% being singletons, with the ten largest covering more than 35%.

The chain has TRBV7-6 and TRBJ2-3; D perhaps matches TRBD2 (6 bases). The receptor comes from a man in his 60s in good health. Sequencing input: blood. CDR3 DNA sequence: TGTGCCAGCAGCTCCTCTAGCGTTGGTACGCAGTATTTT. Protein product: CASSSSSVGTQYF.